These 18 T cell receptor beta chains were all obtained from the same sample, sequenced in a study of blood T cells in healthy people across ages. PCR was performed a second time for roughly 7 to 11 cycles using a sample-barcoded 5' primer and a J-beta primer mix. MiXCR was run by TCRdb on the 5' RACE reads, yielding one entry per CDR3 protein. The sample contains some 1.4 million distinct CDR3 sequences, roughly 45% of which appear only once. The material sequenced was blood. The receptors originated from a woman between 18 and 29 years old in good health.

This clonotype showed up many times. V usage is TRBV29-1 and J usage is TRBJ1-2, with no clear D. Trimming stripped 6 bases from V and 4 bases from J, with 9 bases between. Germline lookup yields CDR1 SQVTM and CDR2 ANQGSEA. The CDR3 sequence is 11 residues long. CDR3 region: CSVPAGYGYTF. The DNA of the CDR3 is TGCAGCGTACCGGCAGGCTATGGCTACACCTTC.

This sequence joins TRBV4-2 and TRBJ1-2, with no clear D. Germline V gene lookup returns CDR1 LGHNA and CDR2 YNFKEQ. V shed 1 base and J shed 6 bases, with 6 bases lying between them. This CDR3 region has 12 residues. This chain's CDR3 is CASSQATDGYTF. The CDR3 coding sequence is TGTGCCAGCAGCCAAGCAACGGATGGCTACACCTTC.

Concerning this clonotype: A read error may produce the germline difference seen at one junction end. This rearrangement joins TRBV4-1 to TRBJ2-1; 14 bases align to TRBD2. Germline V gene sequence: CDR1 MGHRA, CDR2 YSYEKL. The CDR3 has 21 residues. The CDR3 region is CASSQGRLAGGPRALDNEQFF. The CDR3 region has the DNA TGCGCCAGTAGCCAGGGGAGACTAGCGGGGGGGCCTCGGGCTCTTGACAATGAGCAGTTCTTC.

In this sample, this clonotype turned up a few times. The rearrangement joins TRBV5-1 to TRBJ1-1, with D uncertain. CDR1 is SGHRS and CDR2 is YFSETQ in the germline V gene. The CDR3 covers 15 residues. Trimming shortened V by 4 bases and J by 5 bases, and 18 bases separated the two germline ends. Written as DNA, the CDR3 is TGCGCCAGCAGCCCACGATGGGGTGCTGGTACTGAAGCTTTCTTT. Its protein product is CASSPRWGAGTEAFF.

CDR3 in DNA: TGTGCCGTCGTAATGGGGACAGGGGGTAACACCGGGGAGCTGTTTTTT. It translates to CAVVMGTGGNTGELFF. The rearrangement joins TRBV7-9 to TRBJ2-2; 11 bases fit TRBD1. The germline V gene has CDR1 SEHNR and CDR2 FQNEAQ (reference sequence). This CDR3 spans 16 amino acids. The V gene end was trimmed by 11 bases and the J gene end by 2 bases; junction bases not matched to a gene: 10.

The V and J genes are TRBV10-3 and TRBJ2-5; D is unclear. The CDR3 is made up of 14 amino acids. Germline V gene data show CDR1 as ENHRY and CDR2 as SYGVKD. Between the trimmed V and J ends, which lost 2 bases and 5 bases, there was a span of 12 bases. In DNA form, the CDR3 reads TGTGCCATCAGTGAGGGGGTTAGCACGGAGACCCAGTACTTC. Protein: CAISEGVSTETQYF.

The gene calls are TRBV12-3 or TRBV12-4 and TRBJ2-3, with D possibly being TRBD1 or TRBD2 (6 bases each). V lost 7 bases to trimming and J lost 4 bases, with 24 bases between them. The CDR3 spans 17 residues. The CDR3 region has the DNA TGTGCCAGCAAAGATTTGATCCGGGGGCTGGGCGCAGATACGCAGTATTTT. This codes for CASKDLIRGLGADTQYF.

This chain joins TRBV5-1 and TRBJ1-1; TRBD1 aligns across 7 bases. This CDR3 has 15 residues. With V trimmed by 6 bases and J by 1 base, 9 bases remained unmatched. Germline CDR1 and CDR2: SGHRS and YFSETQ. The CDR3 here is CASNHGGTANTEAFF. DNA for the CDR3: TGCGCCAGCAACCACGGGGGGACAGCGAACACTGAAGCTTTCTTT.

Concerning this clonotype: At one end, the junction sequence differs from germline, possibly due to a read error. The V gene is TRBV7-2, the J gene TRBJ2-5; possibly TRBD1 or TRBD2 for D (5 bases each). The CDR3 loop spans 19 amino acids. Germline CDR1 reads SGHTA; CDR2 reads FQGNSA. CDR3 DNA: TGTGCTAGCAGCTTAAGAGGGGTGTCCCTCCGGTCCCCCCAAGAGACCCAGTACTTC. Its protein is CASSLRGVSLRSPQETQYF.

The V and J genes are TRBV4-1 and TRBJ1-2, with 7 bases matching TRBD1. Germline lookup yields CDR1 MGHRA and CDR2 YSYEKL. The CDR3 contains 15 residues. The ends lost 3 bases at V and 6 bases at J; junction bases unmatched: 10. This CDR3 reads CASSHADREGHGYTF. As DNA, the CDR3 is TGCGCCAGCAGCCATGCTGACAGGGAAGGTCATGGCTACACCTTC.

This clonotype showed up just a few times. The genes are TRBV11-2 and TRBJ1-2, with D possibly being TRBD1 (6 bases). Germline V gene data show CDR1 as SGHAT and CDR2 as FQNNGV. This CDR3 is built from 14 residues. With 6 bases removed from V and 4 bases from J, the gap between germline ends came to 15 bases. The CDR3 loop reads CASSPQGRVYGYTF. DNA of the CDR3: TGTGCCAGCAGTCCGCAGGGGCGAGTCTATGGCTACACCTTC.

The genes are TRBV18 and TRBJ2-7; D not certain. Germline CDR1 reads KGHSH; CDR2 reads LQKENI. Deletions cut 2 bases from V and 3 bases from J, with 11 bases between. The CDR3 runs 14 residues. Here the CDR3 reads CASSPVLLVYEQYF. The DNA for the CDR3 is TGTGCCAGCTCACCAGTTTTACTCGTCTACGAGCAGTACTTC.

This clonotype was observed a handful of times. The chain has TRBV3-1 and TRBJ2-4; the D gene is possibly TRBD1 (6 bases). Trimming took off 4 bases at V and 5 bases at J, with 15 bases between the two ends. The CDR3 runs to 15 residues. Germline values: CDR1 LGHDT, CDR2 YNNKEL (reference sequence). The CDR3 sequence is CASSRLGADENIQYF. In nucleotides, the CDR3 is TGTGCCAGCAGCCGCCTGGGGGCGGACGAAAACATTCAGTACTTC.

This clonotype has only one observation. The chain has TRBV7-9 and TRBJ2-7; 8 bases line up with TRBD1. The CDR3 is 15 residues long. Germline CDR1 and CDR2: SEHNR and FQNEAQ (reference sequence). With V trimmed by 4 bases and J by 2 bases, 7 bases remained unmatched. CDR3 sequence reads: CASSSRDRRPYEQYF. DNA of the CDR3: TGTGCCAGCAGCTCACGGGACAGGAGACCCTACGAGCAGTACTTC.

The chain links TRBV7-2 to TRBJ2-7, with D unresolved. This CDR3 is 17 amino acids long. V lost 5 bases and J lost 9, with 29 bases in between. CDR1 is SGHTA, CDR2 FQGNSA, per germline. The CDR3 region is CASSPPPDSSPAQGQYF. CDR3 nucleotides: TGTGCCAGCAGCCCGCCCCCCGATAGCTCCCCTGCGCAAGGGCAGTACTTC. The variable domain in full, with the rest retrieved from reference TRBV7-2 and TRBJ2-7, is GAGVSQSPSNKVTEKGKDVELRCDPISGHTALYWYRQSLGQGLEFLIYFQGNSAPDKSGLPSDRFSAERTGGSVSTLTIQRTQQEDSAVYLCASSPPPDSSPAQGQYFGPGTRLTVT.

The chain recombines TRBV5-1 with TRBJ2-3; TRBD2 agrees at 11 bases. V dropped 0 bases and J dropped 2; count of bases not matched to a gene: 5. CDR3 length equals 17 residues. CDR1 is SGHRS, CDR2 YFSETQ, per germline. Here the CDR3 DNA reads TGCGCCAGCAGCTTGGAGCTAGCGGGAGGAACCACAGATACGCAGTATTTT. This codes for CASSLELAGGTTDTQYF.

This clonotype has at least ten counts. V is TRBV12-3 or TRBV12-4 and J is TRBJ1-2; D uncertain. Between the trimmed V and J ends, which lost 6 bases and 2 bases, there was a span of 13 bases. The CDR3 extends over 14 amino acids. This CDR3 is CASSRRILNYGYTF. The CDR3 coding sequence is TGTGCCAGCAGCCGTAGAATCCTAAACTATGGCTACACCTTC.

This clonotype has a handful of counts. The rearrangement links TRBV5-1 to TRBJ2-7, with 14 bases aligning to TRBD2. The CDR3 spans 19 residues. From germline, CDR1 is SGHRS and CDR2 YFSETQ. J was trimmed by 1 base and V by 0 bases; bases with no gene match: 9. The CDR3 DNA reads as TGCGCCAGCAGCTTGGCCACCGGGACTAGCGGGAGTCTTTCCTACGAGCAGTACTTC. The encoded protein is CASSLATGTSGSLSYEQYF.